These 25 T cell receptor beta chains were sequenced from one sample in a study of cytomegalovirus exposure and HLA in healthy donors. The primer mix had 60 Vbeta and 13 Jbeta primers. The data were produced by immunoSEQ multiplex PCR, yet TCRdb's version contains in-frame clones alone and is incomplete. Among roughly 140,000 clones listed, 78% were seen once. Sample: PBMCs. These TCRs come from a woman aged 18-29 years in good health and CMV-seropositive.

The chain links TRBV11-1 to TRBJ1-1, with unresolved D. CDR3 length: 14 residues. V was pared by 3 bases and J by 0 bases, with 8 bases between. Germline values: CDR1 SGHAT, CDR2 FQDESV (reference sequence). CDR3 in amino acids: CASSLEGVNTEAFF. CDR3 nucleotide sequence: TGTGCCAGCAGCTTGGAGGGAGTGAACACTGAAGCTTTCTTT. The entire variable domain, with the rest obtained from reference TRBV11-1 and TRBJ1-1, is as follows: EAEVAQSPRYKITEKSQAVAFWCDPISGHATLYWYRQILGQGPELLVQFQDESVVDDSQLPKDRFSAERLKGVDSTLKIQPAELGDSAMYLCASSLEGVNTEAFFGQGTRLTVV.

This chain links TRBV13 with TRBJ2-2; 7 bases match TRBD2. V gave up 5 bases and J gave up 0 bases; unmatched junction bases: 6. The CDR3 loop spans 16 amino acids. CDR1 and CDR2 from the germline V gene are PRHDT and FYEKMQ (reference sequence). CDR3 nucleotides: TGTGCCAGCAGCCGGTGGGGGGGGTCGAACACCGGGGAGCTGTTTTTT. Encoded protein: CASSRWGGSNTGELFF.

The V call is TRBV7-2, the J call TRBJ2-1, with 7 bases matching TRBD2. The CDR3 contains 15 residues. Looked up from germline, CDR1 is SGHTA and CDR2 is FQGNSA. Unmatched junction bases numbered 14, after V lost 5 bases and J lost 10 bases. The CDR3, as DNA: TGTGCCAGCAGCGACCGAACCCTAGCGGACATGGAGCAGTTCTTC. This codes for CASSDRTLADMEQFF.

Notes on this clone: The junction shows a germline mismatch at one end, possibly a read error. The rearrangement joins TRBV5-4 to TRBJ1-4; weak D call: TRBD1 (5 bases). Germline-derived CDR1 and CDR2 are SGHNT and YYREEE (reference sequence). There are 12 residues in the CDR3. The CDR3 here is CASEDLGGAWVF. In nucleotides, the CDR3 is TGTGCCAGCGAGGACCTAGGAGGGGCGTGGGTTTTT.

CDR3 sequence reads: CASSLTGGNQPQHF. As DNA, the CDR3 is TGTGCCAGTAGCCTAACAGGGGGGAATCAGCCCCAGCATTTT. The V gene is TRBV19, the J gene TRBJ1-5; 8 bases match TRBD1. This CDR3 comprises 14 residues. V shed 6 bases, J shed 4 bases, and the junction held 5 bases outside the gene matches. CDR1 is LNHDA and CDR2 is SQIVND in the germline V gene (reference sequence).

The rearrangement joins TRBV19 to TRBJ2-6; 9 bases map to TRBD2. The length of the CDR3 is 18 residues. Germline CDR1 reads LNHDA; CDR2 reads SQIVND (reference sequence). The J segment lost 1 base and the V segment lost 4 bases, leaving 8 bases of the junction unmatched. The CDR3 DNA follows: TGTGCCAGTAGTACTTTTCTAGCGGGGAGTTCTGGGGCCAACGTCCTGACTTTC. It translates to CASSTFLAGSSGANVLTF. Full variable domain (rest looked up from reference TRBV19 and TRBJ2-6): DGGITQSPKYLFRKEGQNVTLSCEQNLNHDAMYWYRQDPGQGLRLIYYSQIVNDFQKGDIAEGYSVSREKKESFPLTVTSAQKNPTAFYLCASSTFLAGSSGANVLTFGAGSRLTVL.

This clone has a single count. The J gene is TRBJ2-5, the V gene TRBV18, with 7 bases lining up with TRBD2. Germline values: CDR1 KGHSH, CDR2 LQKENI. The CDR3 spans 15 residues. V was clipped by 3 bases and J by 5 bases; unmatched bases: 9. This CDR3 reads CASSPPGLGGETQYF. CDR3 nucleotides: TGTGCCAGCTCACCCCCCGGACTAGGAGGGGAGACCCAGTACTTC.

The chain links TRBV5-1 to TRBJ2-5, with TRBD2 matching over 8 bases. This CDR3 has 15 amino acids. Losses at the gene ends were 0 bases for V and 6 bases for J; bases not matched to a gene: 7. Germline loops: CDR1 SGHRS, CDR2 YFSETQ. For the CDR3, the DNA is TGCGCCAGCAGCTTGGATAGCGGGGATTGGCAGACCCAGTACTTC. As protein: CASSLDSGDWQTQYF.

This clone was observed a single time. This chain connects TRBV4-3 to TRBJ1-6, with 10 bases aligning to TRBD1. CDR1 LGHNA and CDR2 YSLEER come from the germline V gene. The CDR3 consists of 15 residues. V gave up 5 bases and J gave up 8 bases; unmatched junction bases: 6. The CDR3, as DNA: TGCGCCAGCAGCAGTCAGACAGGGGGCGATTCACCCCTCCACTTT. Amino acid sequence: CASSSQTGGDSPLHF.

The chain recombines TRBV5-4 with TRBJ1-1; 9 nucleotides agree with TRBD1. Germline V gene sequence: CDR1 SGHNT, CDR2 YYREEE (reference sequence). The CDR3 totals 16 residues. J lost 4 bases, V lost 2 bases, and 9 bases had no gene match. The CDR3 coding sequence is TGTGCCAGCAGCTTTGAAAGAGGGACAGGGTTCACTGAAGCTTTCTTT. Protein: CASSFERGTGFTEAFF.

This CDR3 reads CASSPRGDRDYEQYF. As DNA, the CDR3 is TGTGCCAGCAGTCCTCGGGGGGACAGGGATTACGAGCAGTACTTC. This rearrangement joins TRBV6-5 to TRBJ2-7, with 9 bases aligning to TRBD1. CDR1 is MNHEY and CDR2 is SVGAGI in the germline V gene. The ends lost 5 bases at V and 4 bases at J; junction bases unmatched: 9. The CDR3 length is 15 residues.

The chain is built from TRBV5-5 and TRBJ1-4; the D gene is possibly TRBD1 (5 bases). The CDR3 runs 15 residues. CDR1 and CDR2 from the germline V gene are SGHKS and YYEKEE (reference sequence). The V and J ends lost 2 bases and 6 bases respectively, with 14 bases between them. CDR3 DNA sequence: TGTGCCAGCAGCTTAGACTCCCCAGGGTATGAAAAACTGTTTTTT. Its translation: CASSLDSPGYEKLFF.

The rearrangement links TRBV10-3 to TRBJ2-3; 9 nucleotides match TRBD2. The CDR3 totals 16 residues. V gave up 5 bases and J gave up 0 bases; unmatched junction bases: 6. CDR1 ENHRY and CDR2 SYGVKD come from the germline V gene. This CDR3 is CAISSPAGGSTDTQYF. The CDR3 DNA is TGTGCCATCAGTAGTCCAGCGGGGGGAAGCACAGATACGCAGTATTTT.

The chain combines TRBV20-1 with TRBJ1-2; D call uncertain. The germline gives CDR1 DFQATT, CDR2 SNEGSKA (reference sequence). The CDR3 is 11 amino acids. V was clipped by 1 base and J by 5 bases, with 5 bases between them. CDR3 nucleotide sequence: TGCAGTGCTAGAGCAGGATATGGCTACACCTTC. Protein product: CSARAGYGYTF.

The chain recombines TRBV10-3 with TRBJ1-5; D is unclear. V was cut by 0 bases and J by 3 bases, with 12 bases left in between. The V gene's germline CDR1 is ENHRY and CDR2 SYGVKD. This CDR3 has 16 residues. The CDR3 DNA reads as TGTGCCATCAGTGAGTCACGGCAGGTCCTCAATCAGCCCCAGCATTTT. Protein product: CAISESRQVLNQPQHF.

The gene calls are TRBV9 and TRBJ2-1; TRBD2 matches 9 bases. This CDR3 contains 20 residues. After removal of 0 bases from V and 4 bases from J, the junction contained 17 bases not matched to a gene. Looked up from germline, CDR1 is SGDLS and CDR2 is YYNGEE. The CDR3: CASSVAIPSREGGDYNEQFF. The CDR3 DNA sequence: TGTGCCAGCAGCGTAGCGATCCCCTCGCGGGAGGGGGGAGATTACAATGAGCAGTTCTTC.

The chain employs TRBV10-3 and TRBJ1-3, with TRBD1 identical over 7 bases. The CDR3 covers 15 residues. CDR1 and CDR2 (germline): ENHRY, SYGVKD. V shed 7 bases and J 0 bases; nucleotides not matched to a gene: 6. CDR3 nucleotides: TGTGCCATCAATACAGGGGTAAACTCTGGAAACACCATATATTTT. As protein: CAINTGVNSGNTIYF.

The chain carries TRBV19 and TRBJ2-7; tentative D call: TRBD1 (7 bases). Germline CDR1 LNHDA, CDR2 SQIVND (reference sequence). Deletions cut 1 base from V and 3 bases from J, with 16 bases between. CDR3 length equals 16 residues. DNA for the CDR3: TGTGCCAGTAGTATAGGAGGAGGGACAGTCAACTACGAGCAGTACTTC. It specifies CASSIGGGTVNYEQYF.

This sequence joins TRBV5-1 and TRBJ1-1; no clear D gene. V lost 4 bases and J 1 base, leaving 11 bases between the germline ends. Germline lookup yields CDR1 SGHRS and CDR2 YFSETQ. The CDR3 has 14 residues. In DNA, the CDR3 is TGCGCCAGCAGCCTCCTTGGGCGGAACACTGAAGCTTTCTTT. Its protein product is CASSLLGRNTEAFF.

This chain links TRBV10-3 with TRBJ2-7; 8 bases map to TRBD2. Germline V gene sequence: CDR1 ENHRY, CDR2 SYGVKD. The CDR3 length is 12 residues. Trimming took 11 bases from V and 4 from J; bases not matched to a gene: 7. CDR3 bases: TGTGCCTCCAGCGGGGGATTATACGAGCAGTACTTC. Translation gives CASSGGLYEQYF.

This sequence joins TRBV7-2 and TRBJ1-1; D remains ambiguous. The V and J ends lost 5 bases and 5 bases respectively, with 9 bases between them. The germline CDR1 and CDR2 sequences are SGHTA and FQGNSA. CDR3 length: 12 residues. CDR3 nucleotide sequence: TGTGCCAGCAGCCGAGGGCGGACTGAAGCTTTCTTT. It encodes CASSRGRTEAFF.

The V call is TRBV2, the J call TRBJ2-1, with 14 bases identical to TRBD2. The CDR3 runs to 16 residues. The germline V gene has CDR1 SNHLY and CDR2 FYNNEI. V was clipped by 5 bases and J by 5 bases; unmatched bases: 5. The CDR3 loop is CASSFGTSGGDNEQFF. In DNA form, the CDR3 reads TGTGCCAGCAGTTTCGGGACTAGCGGGGGAGACAATGAGCAGTTCTTC.

The chain links TRBV5-4 to TRBJ2-3; D may be TRBD1 (6 bases). CDR3 length: 16 amino acids. Trimming took off 5 bases at V and 0 bases at J, with 16 bases between the two ends. From germline, CDR1 is SGHNT and CDR2 YYREEE (reference sequence). The CDR3 sequence: CASRAWGPRSTDTQYF. In DNA form, the CDR3 reads TGTGCCAGCAGAGCGTGGGGGCCGAGAAGCACAGATACGCAGTATTTT.

The table lists this clone with a few counts. The genes are TRBV6-1 and TRBJ1-1; 8 nucleotides align to TRBD1. Germline CDR1 and CDR2: MNHNS and SASEGT. There are 13 residues in the CDR3. V lost 6 bases to trimming and J lost 7 bases; unmatched junction nucleotides: 7. The CDR3 sequence is CASRSDRVGEAFF. As DNA, the CDR3 is TGTGCCAGCAGATCGGACAGGGTGGGTGAAGCTTTCTTT.

The chain carries TRBV5-1 and TRBJ2-1; 10 nucleotides match TRBD2. The V gene's germline CDR1 is SGHRS and CDR2 YFSETQ. The CDR3 spans 16 residues. V lost 3 bases, J lost 5 bases, and 8 bases stayed unmatched. This CDR3 is CASSSPGLAMNNEQFF. DNA for the CDR3: TGCGCCAGCAGCTCTCCGGGACTAGCGATGAACAATGAGCAGTTCTTC. Drawing the rest from reference TRBV5-1 and TRBJ2-1, the complete variable domain is KAGVTQTPRYLIKTRGQQVTLSCSPISGHRSVSWYQQTPGQGLQFLFEYFSETQRNKGNFPGRFSGRQFSNSRSEMNVSTLELGDSALYLCASSSPGLAMNNEQFFGPGTRLTVL.